The 9 T cell receptor beta chains below come from one sample, sequenced in a study of shared clonotypes between healthy human individuals. Clones were read by immunoSEQ multiplex PCR, and TCRdb kept only the in-frame ones, dropping some. The data contain a few million clones, nearly 97% of them singletons. Sample: naive CD4+ T cells sorted from blood. As for subset: CD45RA+ positively selected. Source of these receptors: a man aged 18 to 29 in good health.

Turning to this clone: Other DNA sequences from this sample encode an identical CDR3 as well. V gene TRBV30 combines with J gene TRBJ1-1, with 7 nucleotides matching TRBD1. This CDR3 is 13 amino acids long. The germline V gene has CDR1 GTSNPN and CDR2 SVGIG (reference sequence). V lost 0 bases and J lost 4; bases outside the gene matches: 2. CDR3 coding DNA: TGTGCCTGGAGTGTAGAGGGGGCCACTGAAGCTTTCTTT. Amino acids: CAWSVEGATEAFF.

The rearrangement uses TRBV11-2 and TRBJ1-4; TRBD1 matches 8 bases. The germline V gene encodes CDR1 SGHAT and CDR2 FQNNGV. The CDR3 sequence is 17 residues long. V lost 5 bases to trimming and J lost 8 bases; unmatched junction nucleotides: 16. The CDR3 loop reads CASSPTGGRQRSEKLFF. The CDR3 coding sequence is TGTGCCAGCAGCCCAACAGGGGGTCGACAGCGAAGCGAAAAACTGTTTTTT.

The gene calls are TRBV6-1 and TRBJ1-2, with D tentatively TRBD1 (6 bases). V shed 7 bases and J shed 3 bases, with 18 bases lying between them. CDR3 size: 15 residues. The germline CDR1 and CDR2 sequences are MNHNS and SASEGT. As DNA, the CDR3 is TGTGCCAGCAAAGTAGGAGGGGGGGCGGACTATGGCTACACCTTC. Protein sequence: CASKVGGGADYGYTF.

This chain uses TRBV6-1 with TRBJ2-7, with D possibly matching TRBD1 (6 bases). V lost 4 bases and J 0 bases, leaving 16 bases between the germline ends. Germline assignment: CDR1 MNHNS and CDR2 SASEGT. The CDR3 is 16 amino acids. Here the CDR3 DNA reads TGTGCCAGCAGTGGACTTGGGACATCCCTCTCCTACGAGCAGTACTTC. Translating gives CASSGLGTSLSYEQYF.

The rearrangement uses TRBV10-3 and TRBJ2-1; 9 bases are shared with TRBD2. Germline assignment: CDR1 ENHRY and CDR2 SYGVKD. The CDR3 sequence is 16 residues long. V lost 0 bases and J lost 6; bases outside the gene matches: 6. Written as DNA, the CDR3 is TGTGCCATCAGTGAGTCCAATAGCGGGAGAACCAATGAGCAGTTCTTC. Residues: CAISESNSGRTNEQFF.

Details on this clone: Compared with germline, one end of the junction differs, possibly owing to a read error. The gene calls are TRBV7-7 and TRBJ2-5; D is perhaps TRBD1 or TRBD2 (5 bases each). The CDR3 extends over 14 amino acids. Looked up from germline, CDR1 is SSHAT and CDR2 is FNYEAQ (reference sequence). The CDR3: CASSYPGPRETQYF. The DNA of the CDR3 is TGTGCTAGCAGCTATCCGGGACCTCGGGAGACCCAGTACTTC.

The chain carries TRBV4-3 and TRBJ2-2, with TRBD1 matching over 7 bases. The CDR3 spans 14 residues. The V gene's germline CDR1 is LGHNA and CDR2 YSLEER. J was trimmed by 7 bases and V by 6 bases; bases with no gene match: 8. CDR3 amino acids: CASSRQGPVGELFF. As DNA, the CDR3 is TGCGCCAGCAGTAGACAGGGACCCGTCGGGGAGCTGTTTTTT.

The V gene is TRBV11-3, the J gene TRBJ2-2; TRBD2 is a possible D gene (6 bases). The CDR3 is 15 residues long. Germline lookup yields CDR1 SGHNT and CDR2 YENEEA. Trimming cost V 5 bases and J 6 bases, with 16 bases left between them. CDR3 residues: CASSAHGGVAGELFF. The CDR3 coding sequence is TGTGCCAGCAGCGCCCACGGGGGAGTAGCCGGGGAGCTGTTTTTT. Using reference TRBV11-3 and TRBJ2-2 for the parts outside the CDR3, the full variable domain is EAGVVQSPRYKIIEKKQPVAFWCNPISGHNTLYWYLQNLGQGPELLIRYENEEAVDDSQLPKDRFSAERLKGVDSTLKIQPAELGDSAVYLCASSAHGGVAGELFFGEGSRLTVL.

The chain is built from TRBV6-6 and TRBJ2-3, with a weak D call TRBD1 (6 bases). The length of the CDR3 is 15 residues. Germline V gives CDR1 MNHNY, CDR2 SVGAGI (reference sequence). Trimming stripped 2 bases from V and 2 bases from J, with 11 bases between. CDR3 sequence (DNA): TGTGCCAGCAGTTACGGTTGGACAGCCACAGATACGCAGTATTTT. Its translation: CASSYGWTATDTQYF.